This T cell receptor beta chain was profiled in a study of siplizumab effects on memory and regulatory T cells. The protocol was immunoSEQ multiplex PCR, while the TCRdb copy is restricted to in-frame clones and leaves out a portion. Found here are roughly 68,000 clones, roughly 96% of them singletons; the top ten hold around 0.086%. CDR3 length: 11 amino acids. After removal of 6 bases from V and 11 bases from J, the junction contained 6 bases not matched to a gene. Per germline, CDR1 MNHNY and CDR2 SVGAGI (reference sequence). The origin of this receptor is a human donor in good health. The material sequenced was naive CD8+ T cells sorted from blood. The genes are TRBV6-6 and TRBJ1-1; 7 nucleotides align to TRBD1. CDR3 region: CASRADRSAFF. CDR3 coding DNA: TGTGCCAGCAGGGCGGACAGGTCGGCTTTCTTT.